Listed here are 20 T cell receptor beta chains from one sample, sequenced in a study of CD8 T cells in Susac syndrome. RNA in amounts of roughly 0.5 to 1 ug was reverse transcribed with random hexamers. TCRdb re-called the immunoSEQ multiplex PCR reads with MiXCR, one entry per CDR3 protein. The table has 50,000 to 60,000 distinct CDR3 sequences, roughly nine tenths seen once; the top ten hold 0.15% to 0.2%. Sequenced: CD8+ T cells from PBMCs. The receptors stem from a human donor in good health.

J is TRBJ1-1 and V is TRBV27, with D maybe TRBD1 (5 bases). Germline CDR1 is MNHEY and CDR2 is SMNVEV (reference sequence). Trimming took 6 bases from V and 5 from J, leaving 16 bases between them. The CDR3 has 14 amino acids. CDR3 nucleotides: TGTGCCAGCAGGACGTTTGGGGCGACGACTGAAGCTTTCTTT. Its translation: CASRTFGATTEAFF.

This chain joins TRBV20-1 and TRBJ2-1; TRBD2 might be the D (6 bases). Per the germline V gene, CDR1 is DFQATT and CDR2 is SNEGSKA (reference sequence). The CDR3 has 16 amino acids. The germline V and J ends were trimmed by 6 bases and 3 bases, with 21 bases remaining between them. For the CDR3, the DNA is TGCAGTGCCCCATACCGGGACTCTTCAGACTACAATGAGCAGTTCTTC. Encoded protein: CSAPYRDSSDYNEQFF.

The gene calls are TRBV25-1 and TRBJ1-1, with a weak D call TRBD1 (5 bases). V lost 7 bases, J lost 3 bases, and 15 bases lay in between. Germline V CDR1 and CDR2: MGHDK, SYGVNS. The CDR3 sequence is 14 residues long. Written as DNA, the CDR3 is TGTGCCAGCAAGATGGGGGGAGGGGACACTGAAGCTTTCTTT. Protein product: CASKMGGGDTEAFF.

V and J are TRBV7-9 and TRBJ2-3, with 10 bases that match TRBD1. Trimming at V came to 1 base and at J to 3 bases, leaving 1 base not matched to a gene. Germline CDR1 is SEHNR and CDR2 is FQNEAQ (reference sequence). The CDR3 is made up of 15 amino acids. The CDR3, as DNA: TGTGCCAGCAGCTTAGTGGGACAGGGGACAGATACGCAGTATTTT. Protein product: CASSLVGQGTDTQYF.

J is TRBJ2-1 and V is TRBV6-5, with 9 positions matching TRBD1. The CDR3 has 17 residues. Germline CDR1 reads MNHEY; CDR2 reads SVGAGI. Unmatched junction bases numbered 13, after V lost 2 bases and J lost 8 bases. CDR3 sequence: CASSYAIPGQGVDEQFF. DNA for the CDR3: TGTGCCAGCAGTTACGCAATTCCGGGACAGGGAGTGGATGAGCAGTTCTTC.

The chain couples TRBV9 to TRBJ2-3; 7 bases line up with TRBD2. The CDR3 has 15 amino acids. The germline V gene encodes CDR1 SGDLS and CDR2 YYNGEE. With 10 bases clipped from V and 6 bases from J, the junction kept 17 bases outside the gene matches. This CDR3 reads CASGGEGSDADTQYF. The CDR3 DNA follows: TGTGCCTCGGGGGGAGAGGGCTCGGACGCGGATACGCAGTATTTT.

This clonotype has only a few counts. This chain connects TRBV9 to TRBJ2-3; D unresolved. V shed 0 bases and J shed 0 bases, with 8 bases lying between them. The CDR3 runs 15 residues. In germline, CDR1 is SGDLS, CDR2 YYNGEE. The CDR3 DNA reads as TGTGCCAGCAGCGTAGAGGGCTCTAGCACAGATACGCAGTATTTT. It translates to CASSVEGSSTDTQYF. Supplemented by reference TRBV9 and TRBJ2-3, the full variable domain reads DSGVTQTPKHLITATGQRVTLRCSPRSGDLSVYWYQQSLDQGLQFLIQYYNGEERAKGNILERFSAQQFPDLHSELNLSSLELGDSALYFCASSVEGSSTDTQYFGPGTRLTVL.

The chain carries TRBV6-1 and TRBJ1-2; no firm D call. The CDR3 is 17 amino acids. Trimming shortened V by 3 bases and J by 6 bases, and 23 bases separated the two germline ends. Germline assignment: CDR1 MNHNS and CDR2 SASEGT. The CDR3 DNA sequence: TGTGCCAGCAGTGACCCCTTCCTGGCCTCCCGGCGGGATGGCTACACCTTC. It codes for CASSDPFLASRRDGYTF.

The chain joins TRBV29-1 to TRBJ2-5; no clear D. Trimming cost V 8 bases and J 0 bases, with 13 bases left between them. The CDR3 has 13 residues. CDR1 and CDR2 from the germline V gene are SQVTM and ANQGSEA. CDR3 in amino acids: CSTHQVNQETQYF. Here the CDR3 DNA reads TGCAGCACCCATCAGGTTAACCAAGAGACCCAGTACTTC.

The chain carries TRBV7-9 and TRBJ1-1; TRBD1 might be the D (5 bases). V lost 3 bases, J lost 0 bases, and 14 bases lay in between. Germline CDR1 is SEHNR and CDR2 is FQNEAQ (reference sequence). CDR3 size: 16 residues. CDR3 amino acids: CASSLAWGEMNTEAFF. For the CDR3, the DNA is TGTGCCAGCAGCTTGGCGTGGGGCGAGATGAACACTGAAGCTTTCTTT.

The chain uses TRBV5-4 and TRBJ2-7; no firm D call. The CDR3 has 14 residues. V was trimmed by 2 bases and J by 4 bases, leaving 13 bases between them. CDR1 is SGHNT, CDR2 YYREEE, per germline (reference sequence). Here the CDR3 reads CASSLSQETYEQYF. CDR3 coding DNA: TGTGCCAGCAGCTTAAGTCAGGAGACTTACGAGCAGTACTTC.

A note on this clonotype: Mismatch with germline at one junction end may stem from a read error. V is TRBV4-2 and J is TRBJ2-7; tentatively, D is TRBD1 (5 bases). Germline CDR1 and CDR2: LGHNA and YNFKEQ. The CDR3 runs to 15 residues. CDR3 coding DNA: TGTGTCAGCAGCCAAGGAGTGACAGACTCCTACGAGCAGTACTTC. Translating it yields CVSSQGVTDSYEQYF.

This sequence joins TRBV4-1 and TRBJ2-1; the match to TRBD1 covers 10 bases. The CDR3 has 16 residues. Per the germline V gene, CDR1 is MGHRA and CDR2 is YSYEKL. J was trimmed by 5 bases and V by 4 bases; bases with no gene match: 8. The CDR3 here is CASSPSGTGVNNEQFF. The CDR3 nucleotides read TGCGCCAGCAGCCCATCCGGGACAGGGGTCAACAATGAGCAGTTCTTC.

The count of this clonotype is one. The CDR3 DNA reads TGTGCCAGCAGCCCGTTAGGAGTTTTAGAGGGGACCGGGGAGCTGTTTTTT. Protein: CASSPLGVLEGTGELFF. V is TRBV13 and J is TRBJ2-2; D is tentatively TRBD1 or TRBD2 (5 bases each). This CDR3 comprises 17 residues. V lost 5 bases and J lost 5, with 21 bases in between. Per the germline V gene, CDR1 is PRHDT and CDR2 is FYEKMQ (reference sequence).

The CDR3 nucleotides read TGCAGTGCTCCCCATGAGGGGGCTGCCTATGGCTACACCTTC. As protein: CSAPHEGAAYGYTF. The chain uses TRBV20-1 and TRBJ1-2; 7 nucleotides line up with TRBD1. CDR3 length equals 14 residues. V was pared by 5 bases and J by 4 bases, with 10 bases of the junction left unmatched. The germline CDR1 and CDR2 sequences are DFQATT and SNEGSKA (reference sequence).

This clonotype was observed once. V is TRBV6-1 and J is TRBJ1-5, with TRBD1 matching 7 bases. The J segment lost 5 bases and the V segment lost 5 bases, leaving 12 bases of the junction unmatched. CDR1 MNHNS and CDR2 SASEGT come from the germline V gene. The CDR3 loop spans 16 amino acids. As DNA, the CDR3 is TGTGCCAGCAGTCGCTACTCAGACAGGGCCGATCAGCCCCAGCATTTT. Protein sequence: CASSRYSDRADQPQHF.

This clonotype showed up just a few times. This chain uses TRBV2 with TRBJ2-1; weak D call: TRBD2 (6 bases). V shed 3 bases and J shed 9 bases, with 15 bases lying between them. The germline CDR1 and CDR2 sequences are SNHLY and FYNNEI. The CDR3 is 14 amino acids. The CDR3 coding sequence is TGTGCCAGCAGTGATAGGGGATGGGGAGGTGAGCAGTTCTTC. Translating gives CASSDRGWGGEQFF. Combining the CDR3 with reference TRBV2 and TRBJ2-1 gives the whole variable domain EPEVTQTPSHQVTQMGQEVILRCVPISNHLYFYWYRQILGQKVEFLVSFYNNEISEKSEIFDDQFSVERPDGSNFTLKIRSTKLEDSAMYFCASSDRGWGGEQFFGPGTRLTVL.

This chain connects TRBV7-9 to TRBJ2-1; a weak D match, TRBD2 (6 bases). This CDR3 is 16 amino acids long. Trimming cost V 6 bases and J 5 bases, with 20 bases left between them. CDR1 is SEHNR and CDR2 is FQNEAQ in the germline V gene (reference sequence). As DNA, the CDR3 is TGTGCCAGCAGGCTCCCCGCAGGGAGGCCAAACAATGAGCAGTTCTTC. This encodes CASRLPAGRPNNEQFF.

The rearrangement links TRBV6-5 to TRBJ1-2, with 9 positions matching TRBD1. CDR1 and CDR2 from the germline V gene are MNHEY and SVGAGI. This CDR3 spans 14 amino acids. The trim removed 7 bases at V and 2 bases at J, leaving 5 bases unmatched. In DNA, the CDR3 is TGTGCCAGCACCCCACAGGGGGCAAACTATGGCTACACCTTC. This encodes CASTPQGANYGYTF.

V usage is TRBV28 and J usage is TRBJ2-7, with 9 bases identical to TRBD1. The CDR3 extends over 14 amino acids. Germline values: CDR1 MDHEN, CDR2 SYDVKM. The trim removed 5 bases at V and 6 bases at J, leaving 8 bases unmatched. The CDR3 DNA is TGTGCCAGCAGTGGACCGGGACAGGGTCCCGAGCAGTACTTC. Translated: CASSGPGQGPEQYF.